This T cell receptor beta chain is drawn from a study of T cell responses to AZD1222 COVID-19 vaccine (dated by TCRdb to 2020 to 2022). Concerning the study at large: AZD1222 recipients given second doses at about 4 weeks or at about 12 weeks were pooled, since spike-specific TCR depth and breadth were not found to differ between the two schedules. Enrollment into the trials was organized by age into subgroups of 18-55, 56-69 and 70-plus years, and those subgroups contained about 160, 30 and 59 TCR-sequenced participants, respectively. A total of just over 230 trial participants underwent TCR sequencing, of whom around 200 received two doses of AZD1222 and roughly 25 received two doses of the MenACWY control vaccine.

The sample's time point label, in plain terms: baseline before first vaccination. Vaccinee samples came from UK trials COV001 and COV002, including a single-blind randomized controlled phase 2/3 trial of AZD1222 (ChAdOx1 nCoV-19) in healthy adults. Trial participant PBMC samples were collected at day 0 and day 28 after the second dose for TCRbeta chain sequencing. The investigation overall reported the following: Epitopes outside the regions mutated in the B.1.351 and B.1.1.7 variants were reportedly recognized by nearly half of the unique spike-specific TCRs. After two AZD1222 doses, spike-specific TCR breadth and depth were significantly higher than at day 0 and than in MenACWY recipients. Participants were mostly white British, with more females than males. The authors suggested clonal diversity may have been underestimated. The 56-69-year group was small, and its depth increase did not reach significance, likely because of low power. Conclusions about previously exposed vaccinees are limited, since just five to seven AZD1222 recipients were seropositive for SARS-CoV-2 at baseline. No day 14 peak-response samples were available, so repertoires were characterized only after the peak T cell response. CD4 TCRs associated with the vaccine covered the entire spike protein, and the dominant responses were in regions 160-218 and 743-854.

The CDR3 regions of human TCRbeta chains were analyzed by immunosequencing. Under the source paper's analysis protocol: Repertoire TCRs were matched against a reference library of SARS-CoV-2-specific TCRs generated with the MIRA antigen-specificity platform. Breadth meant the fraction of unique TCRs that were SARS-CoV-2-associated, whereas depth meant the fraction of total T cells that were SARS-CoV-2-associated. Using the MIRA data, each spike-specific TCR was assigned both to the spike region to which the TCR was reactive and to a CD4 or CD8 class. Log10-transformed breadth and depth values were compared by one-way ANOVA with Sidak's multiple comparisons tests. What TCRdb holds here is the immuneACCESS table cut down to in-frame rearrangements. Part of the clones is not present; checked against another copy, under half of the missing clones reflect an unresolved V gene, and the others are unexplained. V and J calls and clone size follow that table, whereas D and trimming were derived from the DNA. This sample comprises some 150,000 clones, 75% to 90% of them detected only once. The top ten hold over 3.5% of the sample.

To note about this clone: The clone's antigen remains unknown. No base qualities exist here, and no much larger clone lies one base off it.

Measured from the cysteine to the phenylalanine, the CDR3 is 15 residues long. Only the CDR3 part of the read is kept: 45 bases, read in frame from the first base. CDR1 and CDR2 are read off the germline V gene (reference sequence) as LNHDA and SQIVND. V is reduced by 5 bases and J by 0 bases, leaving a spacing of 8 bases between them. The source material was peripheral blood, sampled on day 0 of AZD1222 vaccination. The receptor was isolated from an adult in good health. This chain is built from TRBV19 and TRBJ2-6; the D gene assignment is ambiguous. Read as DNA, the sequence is TGTGCCAGTAGTCCTACTATCTCTGGGGCCAACGTCCTGACTTTC. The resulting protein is CASSPTISGANVLTF.